A selection of T cell receptor beta chains follows, all from one sample in a study of T cell responses to AZD1222 COVID-19 vaccine. Clones were read by immunoSEQ multiplex PCR, and TCRdb kept only the in-frame ones, dropping some. The table has 90,000 to 120,000 clones, 75% to 95% seen once. The source material was peripheral blood, sampled 28 days after the second AZD1222 dose. These TCRs come from an adult who received the AZD1222 COVID-19 vaccine. Both conserved end residues are part of each CDR3. D genes are given only for firm matches. Some rows have no size entry. The others give once, few or many, or a class for an expanded clone.

clone_size	d_call	v_call	j_call	cdr3_nt	cdr3_aa
.	.	TRBV25-1	TRBJ1-2	TGTGCCAGCAGTGAACGGCACACAAACTATGGCTACACCTTC	CASSERHTNYGYTF
.	.	TRBV5-6	TRBJ1-4	TGTGCCAGCACCCAACTCGGGGCAACTAATGAAAAACTGTTTTTT	CASTQLGATNEKLFF
.	.	TRBV2	TRBJ1-1	TGTGCCAGCAAGTGGGGAGGCACTGAAGCTTTCTTT	CASKWGGTEAFF
.	.	TRBV25-1	TRBJ1-1	TGTGCCAGCAGTGAATATTGGGAGAACACTGAAGCTTTCTTT	CASSEYWENTEAFF
once	TRBD1	TRBV25-1	TRBJ1-2	TGTGCCAGCAGGTCTAGGGGGCCGACCTATGGCTACACCTTC	CASRSRGPTYGYTF
.	.	TRBV5-5	TRBJ2-2	TGTGCCAGCAGCTTGGGCCTGACGACATCGGGCGGGGAGCTGTTTTTT	CASSLGLTTSGGELFF
.	.	TRBV19	TRBJ2-7	TGTGCCAGTAGTATACTAGGGGGATACGAGCAGTACTTC	CASSILGGYEQYF
.	.	TRBV15	TRBJ2-2	TGTGCCACCAGCAGAACCACCGGGGAGCTGTTTTTT	CATSRTTGELFF
few	.	TRBV2	TRBJ2-1	TGTGCCACCCGGGACGCCCCTTACAATGAGCAGTTCTTC	CATRDAPYNEQFF
.	.	TRBV6-5	TRBJ1-2	TGTGCCAGCAGTTACGGACAGAACTATGGCTACACCTTC	CASSYGQNYGYTF
.	TRBD2	TRBV7-2	TRBJ2-1	TGTGCCAGCAGCTTAGATAGCGGGAGGGAGGAGTTCTTC	CASSLDSGREEFF